The T cell receptor (beta chain) described here comes from a study of radiation and T cells in renal cell carcinoma. Findings and caveats of the study: Pretreatment tumor biopsies were lacking, so baseline clonotypes are unknown. In blood, top tumor clones expanded by 2 weeks, shrinking by 4.

V was cut by 1 base and J by 0 bases, with 10 bases left in between. CDR1 and CDR2 (germline): LGHNA, YSLEER. The length of the CDR3 is 15 residues. The assay was immunoSEQ multiplex PCR, and TCRdb's table has in-frame clones only and misses some. The table includes 94,000 or so clones, about four fifths detected once. As concerns this clone: Its antigen is not identified.

Stated time point: baseline pretreatment blood. Treatment defined: 15 Gy SBRT to primary tumor, nephrectomy 4 weeks later. Serial blood draws occurred at baseline and 2 and 4 weeks post-SBRT. The patient's renal cell carcinoma had clear cell pathology. This specimen consisted of blood, obtained from a patient whose treatment included radiotherapy and nephrectomy. The receptor was derived from a man aged 60 to 75 with renal cell carcinoma. The V and J genes are TRBV4-3 and TRBJ2-7, with D possibly being TRBD2 (5 bases). CDR3 sequence: CASSQVVGSSYEQYF. The CDR3 nucleotides read TGCGCCAGCAGCCAAGTCGTGGGGAGCTCCTACGAGCAGTACTTC.